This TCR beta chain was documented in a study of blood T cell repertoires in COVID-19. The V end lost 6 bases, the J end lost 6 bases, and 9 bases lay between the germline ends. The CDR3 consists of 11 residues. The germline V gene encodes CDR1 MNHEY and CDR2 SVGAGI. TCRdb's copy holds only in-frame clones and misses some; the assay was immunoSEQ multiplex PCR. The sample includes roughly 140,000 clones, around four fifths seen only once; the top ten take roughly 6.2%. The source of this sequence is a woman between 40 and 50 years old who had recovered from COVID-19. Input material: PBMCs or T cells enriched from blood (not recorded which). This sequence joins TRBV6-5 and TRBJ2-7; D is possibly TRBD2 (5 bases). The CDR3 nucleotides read TGTGCCAGCAGCCGGGCGGGCGAGCAGTACTTC. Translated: CASSRAGEQYF.